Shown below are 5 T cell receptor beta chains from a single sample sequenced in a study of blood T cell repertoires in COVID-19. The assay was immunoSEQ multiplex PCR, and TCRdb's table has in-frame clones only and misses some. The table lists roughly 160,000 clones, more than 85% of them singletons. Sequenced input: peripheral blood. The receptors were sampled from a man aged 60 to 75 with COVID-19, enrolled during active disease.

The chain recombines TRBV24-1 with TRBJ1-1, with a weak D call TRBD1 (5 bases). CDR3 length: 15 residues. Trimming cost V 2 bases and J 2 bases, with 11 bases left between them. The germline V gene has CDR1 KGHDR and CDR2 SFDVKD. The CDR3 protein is CATSDSGQPNTEAFF. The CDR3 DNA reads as TGTGCCACCAGTGATTCCGGACAACCCAACACTGAAGCTTTCTTT.

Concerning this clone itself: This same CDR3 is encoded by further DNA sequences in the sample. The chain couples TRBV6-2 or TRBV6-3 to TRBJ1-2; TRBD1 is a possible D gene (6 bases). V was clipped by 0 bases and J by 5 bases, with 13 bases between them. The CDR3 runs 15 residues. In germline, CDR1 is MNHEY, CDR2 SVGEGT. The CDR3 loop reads CASSYSQGVGYGYTF. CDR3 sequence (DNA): TGTGCCAGCAGTTACTCACAGGGAGTAGGTTATGGCTACACCTTC.

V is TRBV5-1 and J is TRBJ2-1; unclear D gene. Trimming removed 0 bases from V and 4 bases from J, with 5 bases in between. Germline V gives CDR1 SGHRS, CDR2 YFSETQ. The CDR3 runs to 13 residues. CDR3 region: CASSLEAYNEQFF. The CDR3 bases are TGCGCCAGCAGCTTGGAAGCTTACAATGAGCAGTTCTTC. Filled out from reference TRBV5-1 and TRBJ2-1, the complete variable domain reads KAGVTQTPRYLIKTRGQQVTLSCSPISGHRSVSWYQQTPGQGLQFLFEYFSETQRNKGNFPGRFSGRQFSNSRSEMNVSTLELGDSALYLCASSLEAYNEQFFGPGTRLTVL.

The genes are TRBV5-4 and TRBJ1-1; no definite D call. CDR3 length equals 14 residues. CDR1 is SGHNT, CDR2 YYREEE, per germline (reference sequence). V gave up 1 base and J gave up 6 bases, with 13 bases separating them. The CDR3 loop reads CASSLSGGSAEAFF. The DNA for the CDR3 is TGTGCCAGCAGCTTGAGTGGAGGGTCGGCTGAAGCTTTCTTT.

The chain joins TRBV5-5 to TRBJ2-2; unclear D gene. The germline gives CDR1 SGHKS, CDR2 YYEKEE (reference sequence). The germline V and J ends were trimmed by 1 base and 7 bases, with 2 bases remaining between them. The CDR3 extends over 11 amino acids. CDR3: CASSLYGELFF. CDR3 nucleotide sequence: TGTGCCAGCAGCTTGTACGGGGAGCTGTTTTTT.